The 29 T cell receptor beta chains in this list originate from one sample, sequenced in a study of CD8 T cells in ankylosing spondylitis. Study-level results: Seemingly distinctive of ankylosing spondylitis blood was a TCR beta motif formed by eight highly homologous variants.

TCRdb redid the calling of the 5' RACE reads with MiXCR, one entry per CDR3 protein. The table has over 400,000 distinct CDR3 sequences, roughly 26% seen once. No cognate antigen is known for these TCRs. The sequencing input was blood, either unsorted or a sorted T cell fraction (not recorded which). These receptors all come from a male donor with ankylosing spondylitis.

This clonotype was counted a few times. The chain has TRBV20-1 and TRBJ2-5; the D gene is possibly TRBD2 (6 bases). Germline V gene lookup returns CDR1 DFQATT and CDR2 SNEGSKA (reference sequence). The V and J ends lost 8 bases and 2 bases respectively, with 15 bases between them. CDR3 length: 13 amino acids. CDR3 nucleotide sequence: TGCAGTTGTCCGGGACTTTGGCAAGAGACCCAGTACTTC. Its translation is CSCPGLWQETQYF.

This chain joins TRBV18 and TRBJ2-7; 7 bases agree with TRBD1. Germline lookup yields CDR1 KGHSH and CDR2 LQKENI. CDR3 size: 12 residues. The junction had 2 bases not matched to a gene; V was cut back by 3 bases and J by 6 bases. The CDR3 DNA follows: TGTGCCAGCTCACCGGACAGGCGCGAGCAGTACGTC. Protein: CASSPDRREQYV.

V and J are TRBV20-1 and TRBJ1-5; the D is unclear. This CDR3 is 14 amino acids long. Trimming took off 2 bases at V and 0 bases at J, with 8 bases between the two ends. The germline gives CDR1 DFQATT, CDR2 SNEGSKA (reference sequence). This CDR3 is CSARTEFSNQPQHF. The CDR3 DNA reads TGCAGTGCTAGAACAGAGTTTAGCAATCAGCCCCAGCATTTT.

This clonotype was seen a handful of times. The chain links TRBV18 to TRBJ1-1; tentatively, D is TRBD1 (6 bases). The CDR3 has 13 amino acids. The V gene's germline CDR1 is KGHSH and CDR2 LQKENI. V lost 3 bases to trimming and J lost 5 bases, with 10 bases between them. The CDR3 coding sequence is TGTGCCAGCTCACCTAACAGGGAGACTGAAGCTTTCTTT. It specifies CASSPNRETEAFF. Supplemented by reference TRBV18 and TRBJ1-1, the full variable domain reads NAGVMQNPRHLVRRRGQEARLRCSPMKGHSHVYWYRQLPEEGLKFMVYLQKENIIDESGMPKERFSAEFPKEGPSILRIQQVVRGDSAAYFCASSPNRETEAFFGQGTRLTVV.

CDR3 amino acids: CASTLGGFRQPQHF. DNA of the CDR3: TGTGCCAGCACTTTGGGAGGGTTCCGCCAGCCCCAGCATTTT. The V and J genes are TRBV12-3 or TRBV12-4 and TRBJ1-5, with D hard to call. The germline V and J ends were trimmed by 7 bases and 7 bases, with 17 bases remaining between them. CDR3 length: 14 amino acids.

The rearrangement joins TRBV11-3 to TRBJ2-3; TRBD2 aligns across 9 bases. Germline assignment: CDR1 SGHNT and CDR2 YENEEA. CDR3 length: 12 amino acids. CDR3 protein: CGTSEGMDTQYF. For the CDR3, the DNA is TGTGGGACTAGCGAGGGGATGGATACGCAGTATTTT.

The chain employs TRBV7-9 and TRBJ2-2; D is unresolved. V was pared by 3 bases and J by 7 bases, with 12 bases between. Germline V gene sequence: CDR1 SEHNR, CDR2 FQNEAQ (reference sequence). This CDR3 has 14 residues. The CDR3 sequence is CASSFTIDHGELFF. The CDR3 DNA sequence: TGTGCCAGCAGCTTCACGATTGATCACGGGGAGCTGTTTTTT.

This sequence joins TRBV27 and TRBJ1-1, with D possibly being TRBD1 (5 bases). There are 12 residues in the CDR3. Trimming removed 10 bases at V and 2 bases at J, with 11 bases between. Germline CDR1 and CDR2: MNHEY and SMNVEV (reference sequence). The CDR3 nucleotides are TGTGCCACGCGGGGGGGAAACACTGAAGCTTTCTTT. It is translated as CATRGGNTEAFF.

The chain links TRBV7-6 to TRBJ2-2; D tentatively fits TRBD1 or TRBD2 (5 bases each). The CDR3 is made up of 17 amino acids. In germline, CDR1 is SGHVS, CDR2 FNYEAQ. V dropped 4 bases and J dropped 6 bases, with 21 bases sitting between them. This CDR3 is CASSYVPGTRSPGELFF. As DNA, the CDR3 is TGTGCCAGCAGCTACGTACCCGGGACCCGAAGCCCCGGGGAGCTGTTTTTT.

The chain couples TRBV7-9 to TRBJ1-3; D is undetermined. V lost 0 bases to trimming and J lost 1 base, with 7 bases between them. This CDR3 is 15 amino acids long. Germline values: CDR1 SEHNR, CDR2 FQNEAQ (reference sequence). The CDR3 nucleotides are TGTGCCAGCAGCTTAGCAGCGGTATCTGGAAACACCATATATTTT. It codes for CASSLAAVSGNTIYF. The full variable domain, with the rest looked up from reference TRBV7-9 and TRBJ1-3, is DTGVSQNPRHKITKRGQNVTFRCDPISEHNRLYWYRQTLGQGPEFLTYFQNEAQLEKSRLLSDRFSAERPKGSFSTLEIQRTEQGDSAMYLCASSLAAVSGNTIYFGEGSWLTVV.

The CDR3 loop is CALLGGLSTDTQYF. The CDR3 DNA follows: TGTGCCCTCTTGGGGGGGCTTAGCACAGATACGCAGTATTTT. The rearrangement links TRBV7-9 to TRBJ2-3; D may be TRBD2 (7 bases). The V gene lost 11 bases and the J gene lost 0 bases, with 15 bases spanning the gap. The CDR3 extends over 14 amino acids. The V gene's germline CDR1 is SEHNR and CDR2 FQNEAQ (reference sequence).

The chain employs TRBV2 and TRBJ2-5; the match to TRBD2 covers 7 bases. Unmatched junction bases numbered 3, after V lost 6 bases and J lost 5 bases. CDR3 length: 12 amino acids. The germline CDR1 and CDR2 sequences are SNHLY and FYNNEI. CDR3 residues: CASRGTMETQYF. In DNA form, the CDR3 reads TGTGCCAGCAGGGGGACTATGGAGACCCAGTACTTC.

The J gene is TRBJ2-5, the V gene TRBV5-1; a possible D gene is TRBD1 (5 bases). V was cut by 4 bases and J by 5 bases, with 9 bases left in between. Per germline, CDR1 SGHRS and CDR2 YFSETQ. This CDR3 comprises 12 residues. CDR3 sequence reads: CASSINRETQYF. The CDR3 region has the DNA TGCGCCAGCAGCATAAACAGGGAGACCCAGTACTTC.

This clonotype was seen a handful of times. The chain links TRBV7-7 to TRBJ2-5; tentative D call: TRBD2 (5 bases). V shed 5 bases and J shed 0 bases, with 13 bases lying between them. This CDR3 spans 15 amino acids. Germline V gives CDR1 SSHAT, CDR2 FNYEAQ (reference sequence). For the CDR3, the DNA is TGTGCCAGCAGCCCACACTACGGGAACCAAGAGACCCAGTACTTC. It specifies CASSPHYGNQETQYF.

This clonotype was picked up a small number of times. The rearrangement uses TRBV20-1 and TRBJ2-3, with TRBD1 matching 7 bases. V lost 4 bases and J lost 2; bases outside the gene matches: 6. The CDR3 loop spans 14 amino acids. Germline assignment: CDR1 DFQATT and CDR2 SNEGSKA (reference sequence). The CDR3 coding sequence is TGCAGTGCTAAGCGACAGGGCATCACAGATACGCAGTATTTT. It translates to CSAKRQGITDTQYF.

This clonotype was counted a few times. The chain couples TRBV20-1 to TRBJ2-7; D is unresolved. Germline V gene sequence: CDR1 DFQATT, CDR2 SNEGSKA (reference sequence). The CDR3 length is 15 residues. V lost 1 base to trimming and J lost 2 bases, with 15 bases between them. The CDR3 sequence: CSARVLRSSAYEQYF. The CDR3 DNA reads TGCAGTGCTAGAGTTTTAAGGTCCTCCGCCTACGAGCAGTACTTC.

In this sample, this clonotype turned up a few times. The V gene is TRBV7-2, the J gene TRBJ1-2; D is perhaps TRBD1 (5 bases). Germline assignment: CDR1 SGHTA and CDR2 FQGNSA. The V gene lost 3 bases and the J gene lost 4 bases, with 18 bases spanning the gap. The CDR3 is 16 residues long. The CDR3 DNA sequence: TGTGCCAGCAGCTTTTTAAGGGACGCGTTCTCCTATGGCTACACCTTC. This sequence encodes CASSFLRDAFSYGYTF.

The CDR3 DNA is TGTGCCAGCAGCTCTTTAAAAGCCACCTCCTACAATGAGCAGTTCTTC. It is translated as CASSSLKATSYNEQFF. The V gene is TRBV6-1, the J gene TRBJ2-1; D uncertain. This CDR3 region has 16 residues. Deletions cut 6 bases from V and 0 bases from J, with 15 bases between. Germline V gene data show CDR1 as MNHNS and CDR2 as SASEGT.

This clonotype was observed a few times. The chain combines TRBV6-5 with TRBJ1-1; unclear D gene. This CDR3 has 13 residues. The V end lost 4 bases, the J end lost 1 base, and 7 bases lay between the germline ends. Germline V CDR1 and CDR2: MNHEY, SVGAGI. The CDR3 DNA follows: TGTGCCAGCAGTTCCGAGAGGAACACTGAAGCTTTCTTT. It yields the protein CASSSERNTEAFF.

This chain joins TRBV5-1 and TRBJ1-2; no firm D call. Germline V lookup: CDR1 SGHRS, CDR2 YFSETQ. Deletions cut 4 bases from V and 4 bases from J, with 11 bases between. This CDR3 has 13 residues. This chain's CDR3 is CASSPDGFYGYTF. DNA of the CDR3: TGCGCCAGCAGCCCTGACGGGTTCTATGGCTACACCTTC.

This clonotype was picked up a small number of times. V usage is TRBV18 and J usage is TRBJ1-3; 7 nucleotides line up with TRBD1. Germline assignment: CDR1 KGHSH and CDR2 LQKENI. V lost 3 bases, J lost 0 bases, and 5 bases stayed unmatched. This CDR3 is built from 16 residues. The CDR3 DNA sequence: TGTGCCAGCTCACCGTCCCGGGACAGCTCTGGAAACACCATATATTTT. Protein: CASSPSRDSSGNTIYF.

The table lists this clonotype with a few counts. The chain's CDR3 is CASSSRLAGGPLEQFF. Written as DNA, the CDR3 is TGTGCCAGCAGCTCCCGACTAGCGGGAGGGCCATTAGAGCAGTTCTTC. V is TRBV9 and J is TRBJ2-1; 14 bases agree with TRBD2. With V trimmed by 4 bases and J by 10 bases, 10 bases remained unmatched. CDR3 length: 16 amino acids. The germline gives CDR1 SGDLS, CDR2 YYNGEE.

This clonotype was seen a single time. The missing conserved phenylalanine or tryptophan at the end of this CDR3 makes a read error likely. No DNA is shown, since the ends of the CDR3 on it are uncertain; the CDR3 is the one TCRdb lists. This sequence joins TRBV6-6 and TRBJ2-3. The CDR3 comprises 10 residues, both ends counted. Germline lookup yields CDR1 MNHNY and CDR2 SVGAGI (reference sequence). The CDR3 protein is CASSYCRGLV.

The chain is built from TRBV10-3 and TRBJ2-1; 8 nucleotides line up with TRBD2. Germline V gene lookup returns CDR1 ENHRY and CDR2 SYGVKD. The CDR3 is 15 amino acids. Germline trimming cut 11 bases from V and 5 bases from J; bases unmatched to any gene: 14. The CDR3 DNA follows: TGTGCCGTCCTCCCGGTCGGGGGGGACAACAATGAGCAGTTCTTC. Residues: CAVLPVGGDNNEQFF.

V usage is TRBV18 and J usage is TRBJ2-1; D is unclear. V was trimmed by 3 bases and J by 8 bases, leaving 11 bases between them. The CDR3 contains 13 residues. Germline V gene lookup returns CDR1 KGHSH and CDR2 LQKENI. The CDR3 DNA reads TGTGCCAGCTCACCTACAAAATCCTATGAGCAGTTCTTC. Translation gives CASSPTKSYEQFF.

This clonotype was observed a handful of times. The chain is built from TRBV2 and TRBJ2-5, with a possible D match to TRBD1 (5 bases). This CDR3 has 13 amino acids. Germline CDR1 is SNHLY and CDR2 is FYNNEI. The V end was cut by 10 bases, the J end by 3 bases, with 15 bases between. CDR3 protein: CATSTDSKETQYF. The CDR3 DNA sequence: TGTGCCACCTCGACAGACTCCAAAGAGACCCAGTACTTC.

The chain joins TRBV4-1 to TRBJ2-6, with D possibly being TRBD1 (7 bases). Trimming pared 0 bases from V and 0 bases from J, leaving 24 bases between. The CDR3 has 22 amino acids. Germline V lookup: CDR1 MGHRA, CDR2 YSYEKL. The CDR3 sequence is CASSQDLEGNRGKNSGANVLTF. CDR3 DNA: TGCGCCAGCAGCCAAGATTTGGAGGGGAACAGGGGAAAGAACTCTGGGGCCAACGTCCTGACTTTC.

This clonotype was observed a handful of times. The chain is built from TRBV24-1 and TRBJ2-2; D may match TRBD1 or TRBD2 (5 bases each). Germline V lookup: CDR1 KGHDR, CDR2 SFDVKD. CDR3 size: 15 residues. Deletions cut 5 bases from V and 2 bases from J, with 11 bases between. CDR3 nucleotides: TGTGCCACCAGTGTCGGGGCAGCTAACACCGGGGAGCTGTTTTTT. This sequence encodes CATSVGAANTGELFF.

This clonotype occurred a few times. The rearrangement links TRBV5-1 to TRBJ1-2; D might be TRBD1 (5 bases). Trimming shortened V by 0 bases and J by 3 bases, and 12 bases separated the two germline ends. CDR3 length: 15 amino acids. CDR1 SGHRS and CDR2 YFSETQ come from the germline V gene. This CDR3 reads CASSLVRGRDYGYTF. The CDR3 DNA follows: TGCGCCAGCAGCTTGGTAAGGGGCAGAGACTATGGCTACACCTTC.